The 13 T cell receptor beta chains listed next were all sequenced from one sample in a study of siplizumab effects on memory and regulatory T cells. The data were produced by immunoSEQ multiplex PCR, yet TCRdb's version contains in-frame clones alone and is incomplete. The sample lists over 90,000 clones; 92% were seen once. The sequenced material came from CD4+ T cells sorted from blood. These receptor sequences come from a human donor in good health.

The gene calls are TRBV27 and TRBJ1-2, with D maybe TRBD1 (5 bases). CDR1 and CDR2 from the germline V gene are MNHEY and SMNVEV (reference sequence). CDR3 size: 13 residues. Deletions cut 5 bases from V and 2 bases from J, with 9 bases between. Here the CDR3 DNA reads TGTGCCAGCAGTAGACAGATAAACTATGGCTACACCTTC. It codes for CASSRQINYGYTF.

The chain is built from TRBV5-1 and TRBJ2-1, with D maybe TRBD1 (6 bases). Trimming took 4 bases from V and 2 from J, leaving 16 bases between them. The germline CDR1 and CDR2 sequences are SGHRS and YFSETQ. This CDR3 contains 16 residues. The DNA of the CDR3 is TGCGCCAGCAGCAGGGGGACGCAGGGAACCTACAATGAGCAGTTCTTC. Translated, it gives CASSRGTQGTYNEQFF.

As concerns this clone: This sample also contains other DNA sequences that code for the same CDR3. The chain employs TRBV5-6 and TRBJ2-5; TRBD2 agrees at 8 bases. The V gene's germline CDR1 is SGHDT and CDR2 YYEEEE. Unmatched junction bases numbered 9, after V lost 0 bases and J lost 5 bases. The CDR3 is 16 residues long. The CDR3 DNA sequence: TGTGCCAGCAGCTTGGCCGGTCGGGGGGGCCTGGAGACCCAGTACTTC. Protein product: CASSLAGRGGLETQYF.

The CDR3 loop reads CAWRTRDRGSYTF. CDR3 DNA sequence: TGTGCCTGGAGAACCCGGGACAGGGGATCCTACACCTTC. The gene calls are TRBV30 and TRBJ1-2; 10 nucleotides match TRBD1. The germline V gene encodes CDR1 GTSNPN and CDR2 SVGIG (reference sequence). The junction had 8 bases not matched to a gene; V was cut back by 3 bases and J by 10 bases. The CDR3 spans 13 residues.

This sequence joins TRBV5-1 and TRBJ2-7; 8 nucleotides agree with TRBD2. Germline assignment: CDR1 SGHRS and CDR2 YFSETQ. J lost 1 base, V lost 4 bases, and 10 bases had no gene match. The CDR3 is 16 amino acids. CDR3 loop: CASSTQGTRISYEQYF. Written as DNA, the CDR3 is TGCGCCAGCAGCACCCAAGGGACTAGGATTTCCTACGAGCAGTACTTC.

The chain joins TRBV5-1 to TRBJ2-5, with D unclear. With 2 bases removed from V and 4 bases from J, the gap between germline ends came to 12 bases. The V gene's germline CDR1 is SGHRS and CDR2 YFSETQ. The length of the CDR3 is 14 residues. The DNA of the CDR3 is TGCGCCAGCAGCTTTGGGCAGTCGAGAGAGACCCAGTACTTC. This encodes CASSFGQSRETQYF.

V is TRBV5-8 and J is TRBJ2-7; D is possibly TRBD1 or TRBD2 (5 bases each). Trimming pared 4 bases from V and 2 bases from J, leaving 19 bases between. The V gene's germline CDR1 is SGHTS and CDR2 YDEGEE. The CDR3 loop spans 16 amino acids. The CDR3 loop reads CASSPRARDGAYEQYF. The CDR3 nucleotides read TGTGCCAGCAGCCCCCGTGCGAGGGACGGAGCCTACGAGCAGTACTTC.

The CDR3 region has the DNA TGTGCCAGCTCACCACCAAGGACCGGGGAGGCCAAAAACATTCAGTACTTC. The encoded protein is CASSPPRTGEAKNIQYF. The J gene is TRBJ2-4, the V gene TRBV18; D perhaps matches TRBD2 (5 bases). CDR1 is KGHSH, CDR2 LQKENI, per germline. Trimming pared 0 bases from V and 1 base from J, leaving 13 bases between. The CDR3 consists of 17 residues.

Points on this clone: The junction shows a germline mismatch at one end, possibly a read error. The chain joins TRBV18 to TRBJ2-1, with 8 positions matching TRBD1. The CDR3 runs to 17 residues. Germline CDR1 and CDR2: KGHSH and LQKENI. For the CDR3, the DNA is TGTGCCAGCTCACCACTCGGACAGGGAACATCCTACAATGAACAGTTCTTC. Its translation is CASSPLGQGTSYNEQFF. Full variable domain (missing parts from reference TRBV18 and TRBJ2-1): NAGVMQNPRHLVRRRGQEARLRCSPMKGHSHVYWYRQLPEEGLKFMVYLQKENIIDESGMPKERFSAEFPKEGPSILRIQQVVRGDSAAYFCASSPLGQGTSYNEQFFGPGTRLTVL.

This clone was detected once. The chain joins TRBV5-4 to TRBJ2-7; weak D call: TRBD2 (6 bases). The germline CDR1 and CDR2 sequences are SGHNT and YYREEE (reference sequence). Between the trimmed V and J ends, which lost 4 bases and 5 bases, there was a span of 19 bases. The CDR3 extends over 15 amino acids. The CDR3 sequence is CASSQKTSLSHEQYF. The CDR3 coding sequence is TGTGCCAGCAGCCAGAAGACTAGTTTGTCCCACGAGCAGTACTTC.

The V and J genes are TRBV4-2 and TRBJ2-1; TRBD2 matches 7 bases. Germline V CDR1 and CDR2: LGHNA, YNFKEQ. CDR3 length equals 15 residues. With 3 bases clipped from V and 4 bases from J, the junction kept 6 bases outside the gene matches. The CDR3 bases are TGTGCCAGCAGCCAGAAATTAGCGGGTTACAATGAGCAGTTCTTC. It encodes CASSQKLAGYNEQFF.

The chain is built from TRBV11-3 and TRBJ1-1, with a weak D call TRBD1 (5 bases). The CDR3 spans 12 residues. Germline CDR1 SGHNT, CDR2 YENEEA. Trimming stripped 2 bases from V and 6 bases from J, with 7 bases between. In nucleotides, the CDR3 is TGTGCCAGCAGCTTAAGACAGTCTGAAGCTTTCTTT. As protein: CASSLRQSEAFF.

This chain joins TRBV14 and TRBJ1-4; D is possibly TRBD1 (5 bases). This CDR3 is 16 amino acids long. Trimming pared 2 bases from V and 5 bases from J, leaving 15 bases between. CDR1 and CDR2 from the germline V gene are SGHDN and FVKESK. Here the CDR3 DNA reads TGTGCCAGCAGCCAACCGTCGGACACCAGGAATGAAAAACTGTTTTTT. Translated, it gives CASSQPSDTRNEKLFF. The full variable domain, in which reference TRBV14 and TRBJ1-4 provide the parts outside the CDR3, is EAGVTQFPSHSVIEKGQTVTLRCDPISGHDNLYWYRRVMGKEIKFLLHFVKESKQDESGMPNNRFLAERTGGTYSTLKVQPAELEDSGVYFCASSQPSDTRNEKLFFGSGTQLSVL.